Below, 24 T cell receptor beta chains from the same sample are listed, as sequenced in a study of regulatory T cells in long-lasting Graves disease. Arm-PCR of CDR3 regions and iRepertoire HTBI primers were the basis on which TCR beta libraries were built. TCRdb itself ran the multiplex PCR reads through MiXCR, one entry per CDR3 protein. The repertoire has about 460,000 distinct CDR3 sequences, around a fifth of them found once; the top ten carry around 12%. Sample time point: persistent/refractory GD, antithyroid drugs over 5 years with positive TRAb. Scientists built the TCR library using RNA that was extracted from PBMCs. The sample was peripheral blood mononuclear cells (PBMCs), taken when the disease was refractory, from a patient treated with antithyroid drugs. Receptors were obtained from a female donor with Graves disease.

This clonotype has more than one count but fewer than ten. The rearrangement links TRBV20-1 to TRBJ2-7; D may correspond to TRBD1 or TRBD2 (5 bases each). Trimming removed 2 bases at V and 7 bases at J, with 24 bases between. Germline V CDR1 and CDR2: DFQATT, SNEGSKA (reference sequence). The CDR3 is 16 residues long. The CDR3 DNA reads TGCAGTGCTAGACCCTCCGCCCCATGGGGCGGCGGGGAGCAGTACTTC. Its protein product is CSARPSAPWGGGEQYF.

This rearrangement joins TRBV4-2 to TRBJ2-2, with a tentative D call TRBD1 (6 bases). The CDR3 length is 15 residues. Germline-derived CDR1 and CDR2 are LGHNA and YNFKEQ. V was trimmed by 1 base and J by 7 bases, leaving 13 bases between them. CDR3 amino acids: CASSQVNRVNGELFF. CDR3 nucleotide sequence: TGTGCCAGCAGCCAAGTTAACAGGGTGAACGGGGAGCTGTTTTTT.

The DNA for the CDR3 is TGCAGTGCTAGAGATGGAAACACCATATATTTT. It specifies CSARDGNTIYF. The chain uses TRBV20-1 and TRBJ1-3; D remains ambiguous. V lost 0 bases to trimming and J lost 3 bases, with 0 bases between them. Germline V CDR1 and CDR2: DFQATT, SNEGSKA (reference sequence). CDR3 length: 11 residues.

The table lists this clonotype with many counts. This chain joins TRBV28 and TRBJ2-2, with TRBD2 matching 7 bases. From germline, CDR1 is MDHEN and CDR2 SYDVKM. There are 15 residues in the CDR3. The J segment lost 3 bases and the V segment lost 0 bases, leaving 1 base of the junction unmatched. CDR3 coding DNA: TGTGCCAGCAGTTTATGGGGGAGGGACACCGGGGAGCTGTTTTTT. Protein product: CASSLWGRDTGELFF. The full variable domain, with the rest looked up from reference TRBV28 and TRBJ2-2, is DVKVTQSSRYLVKRTGEKVFLECVQDMDHENMFWYRQDPGLGLRLIYFSYDVKMKEKGDIPEGYSVSREKKERFSLILESASTNQTSMYLCASSLWGRDTGELFFGEGSRLTVL.

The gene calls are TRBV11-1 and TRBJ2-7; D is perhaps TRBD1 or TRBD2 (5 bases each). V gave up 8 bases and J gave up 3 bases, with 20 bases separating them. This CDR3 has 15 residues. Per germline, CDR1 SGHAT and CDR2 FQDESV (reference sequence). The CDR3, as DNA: TGTGCCAGCCCCCTAGGGGCAGGGACGAACTACGAGCAGTACTTC. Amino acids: CASPLGAGTNYEQYF.

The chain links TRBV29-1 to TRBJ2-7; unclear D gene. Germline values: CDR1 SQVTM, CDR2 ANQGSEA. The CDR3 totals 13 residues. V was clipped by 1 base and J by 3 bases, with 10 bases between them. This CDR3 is CSVEGDGFYEQYF. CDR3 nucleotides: TGCAGCGTTGAAGGAGACGGATTCTACGAGCAGTACTTC.

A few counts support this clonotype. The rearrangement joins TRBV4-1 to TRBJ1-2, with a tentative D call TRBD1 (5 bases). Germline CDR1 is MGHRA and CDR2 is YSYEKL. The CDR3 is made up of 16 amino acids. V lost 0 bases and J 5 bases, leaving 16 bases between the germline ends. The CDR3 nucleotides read TGCGCCAGCAGCCAAGAACGATCTGTAGGGGTATATGGCTACACCTTC. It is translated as CASSQERSVGVYGYTF.

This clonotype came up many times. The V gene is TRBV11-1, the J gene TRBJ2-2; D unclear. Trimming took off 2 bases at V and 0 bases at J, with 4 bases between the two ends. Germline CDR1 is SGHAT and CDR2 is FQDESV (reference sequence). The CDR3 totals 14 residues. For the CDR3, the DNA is TGTGCCAGCAGCTTACAGGCGAACACCGGGGAGCTGTTTTTT. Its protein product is CASSLQANTGELFF.

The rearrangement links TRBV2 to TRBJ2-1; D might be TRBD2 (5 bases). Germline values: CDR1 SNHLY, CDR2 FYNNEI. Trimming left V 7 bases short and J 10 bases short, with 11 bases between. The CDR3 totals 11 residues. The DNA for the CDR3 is TGTGCCAGCACCACTCGAGGGGAGCAGTTCTTC. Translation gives CASTTRGEQFF.

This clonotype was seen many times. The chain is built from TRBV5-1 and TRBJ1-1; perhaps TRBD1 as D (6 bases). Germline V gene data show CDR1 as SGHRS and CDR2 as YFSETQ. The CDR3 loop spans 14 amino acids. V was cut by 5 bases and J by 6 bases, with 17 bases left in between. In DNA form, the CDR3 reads TGCGCCAGCAGTTGGAAACAGGGCCTACCTGAAGCTTTCTTT. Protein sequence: CASSWKQGLPEAFF.

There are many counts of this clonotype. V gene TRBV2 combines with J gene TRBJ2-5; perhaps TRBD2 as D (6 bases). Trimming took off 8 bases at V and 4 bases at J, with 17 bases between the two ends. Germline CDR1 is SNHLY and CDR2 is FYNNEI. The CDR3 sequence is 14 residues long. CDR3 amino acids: CASRGTARGETQYF. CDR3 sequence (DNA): TGTGCCAGCCGGGGGACTGCCCGGGGAGAGACCCAGTACTTC.

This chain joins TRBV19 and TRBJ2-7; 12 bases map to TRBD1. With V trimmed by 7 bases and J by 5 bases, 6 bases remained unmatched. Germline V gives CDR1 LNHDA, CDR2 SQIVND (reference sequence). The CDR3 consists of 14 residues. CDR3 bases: TGTGCCAGTACCGGGACAGGGGGCTTCAACGAGCAGTACTTC. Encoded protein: CASTGTGGFNEQYF.

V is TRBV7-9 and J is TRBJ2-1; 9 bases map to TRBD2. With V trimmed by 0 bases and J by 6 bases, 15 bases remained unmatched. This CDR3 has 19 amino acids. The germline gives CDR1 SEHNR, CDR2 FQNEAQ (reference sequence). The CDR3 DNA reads TGTGCCAGCAGCTTAGCTGGGTGGACTAGCGCAAAGAGGGCCAATGAGCAGTTCTTC. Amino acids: CASSLAGWTSAKRANEQFF.

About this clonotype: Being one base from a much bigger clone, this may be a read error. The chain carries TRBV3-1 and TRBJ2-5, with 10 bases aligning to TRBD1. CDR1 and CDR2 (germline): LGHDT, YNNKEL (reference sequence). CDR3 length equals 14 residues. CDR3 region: CAGSLRDRGETQYF. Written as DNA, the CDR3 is TGTGCCGGCAGCCTGCGGGACAGGGGTGAGACCCAGTACTTC.

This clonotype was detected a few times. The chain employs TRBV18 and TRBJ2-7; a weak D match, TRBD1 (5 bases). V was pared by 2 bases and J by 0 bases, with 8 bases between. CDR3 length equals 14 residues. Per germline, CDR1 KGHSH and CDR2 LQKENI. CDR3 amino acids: CASSPVTDSYEQYF. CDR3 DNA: TGTGCCAGCTCACCAGTGACAGACTCCTACGAGCAGTACTTC.

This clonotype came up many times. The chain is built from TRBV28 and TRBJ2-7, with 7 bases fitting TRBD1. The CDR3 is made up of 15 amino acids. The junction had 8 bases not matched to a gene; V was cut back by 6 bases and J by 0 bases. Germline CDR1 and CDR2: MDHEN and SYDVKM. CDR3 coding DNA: TGTGCCAGCAGCCTTGACAGGGTCAGCTCCTACGAGCAGTACTTC. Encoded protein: CASSLDRVSSYEQYF.

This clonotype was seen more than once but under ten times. The CDR3 is CASSQAGGRGNQPQHF. For the CDR3, the DNA is TGCGCCAGCAGCCAAGCCGGCGGACGGGGCAATCAGCCCCAGCATTTT. This chain connects TRBV4-1 to TRBJ1-5; unclear D gene. Between the trimmed V and J ends, which lost 1 base and 2 bases, there was a span of 12 bases. The CDR3 is made up of 16 amino acids. Germline V lookup: CDR1 MGHRA, CDR2 YSYEKL.

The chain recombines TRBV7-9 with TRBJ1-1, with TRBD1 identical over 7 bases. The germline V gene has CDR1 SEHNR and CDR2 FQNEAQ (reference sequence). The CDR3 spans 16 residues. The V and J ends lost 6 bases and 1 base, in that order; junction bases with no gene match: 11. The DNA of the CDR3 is TGTGCCAGCAGAGATCCTGAGGGGGCGCGGAACACTGAAGCTTTCTTT. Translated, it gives CASRDPEGARNTEAFF.

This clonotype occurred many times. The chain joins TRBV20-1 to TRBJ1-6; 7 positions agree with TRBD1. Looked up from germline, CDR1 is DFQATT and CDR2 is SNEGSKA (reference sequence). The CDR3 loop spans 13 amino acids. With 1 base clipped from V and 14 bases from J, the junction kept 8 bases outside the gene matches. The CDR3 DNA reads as TGCAGTGCTAGAGGGGTGACAGGGTCTACCCTCCACTTT. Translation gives CSARGVTGSTLHF.

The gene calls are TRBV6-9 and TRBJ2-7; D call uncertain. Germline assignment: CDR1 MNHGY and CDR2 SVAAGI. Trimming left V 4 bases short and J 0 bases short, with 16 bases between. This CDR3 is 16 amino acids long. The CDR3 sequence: CASSSSSQASSYEQYF. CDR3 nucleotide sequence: TGTGCCAGCAGTTCCAGTTCCCAGGCGAGCTCCTACGAGCAGTACTTC.

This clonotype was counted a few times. The CDR3 sequence: CASSFWTASGANVLTF. CDR3 in DNA: TGTGCCAGCAGTTTTTGGACAGCCTCTGGGGCCAACGTCCTGACTTTC. The V gene is TRBV6-5, the J gene TRBJ2-6; a possible D gene is TRBD1 (6 bases). The CDR3 runs to 16 residues. Trimming pared 4 bases from V and 0 bases from J, leaving 10 bases between. Germline lookup yields CDR1 MNHEY and CDR2 SVGAGI.

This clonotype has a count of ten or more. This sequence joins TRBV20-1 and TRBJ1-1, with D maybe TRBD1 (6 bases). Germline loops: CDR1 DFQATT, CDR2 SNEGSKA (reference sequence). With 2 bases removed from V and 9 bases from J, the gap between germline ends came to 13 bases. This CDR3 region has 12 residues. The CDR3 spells CSARPLGTQAFF. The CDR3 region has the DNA TGCAGTGCTAGACCTCTGGGGACACAAGCTTTCTTT.

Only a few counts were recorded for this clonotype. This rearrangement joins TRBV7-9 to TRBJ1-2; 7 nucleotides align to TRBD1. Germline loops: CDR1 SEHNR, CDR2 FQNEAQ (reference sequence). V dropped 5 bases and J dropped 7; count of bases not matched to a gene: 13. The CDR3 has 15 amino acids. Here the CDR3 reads CASSPADRVNSGYTF. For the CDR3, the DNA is TGTGCCAGCAGCCCCGCCGACAGGGTTAATTCTGGCTACACCTTC.

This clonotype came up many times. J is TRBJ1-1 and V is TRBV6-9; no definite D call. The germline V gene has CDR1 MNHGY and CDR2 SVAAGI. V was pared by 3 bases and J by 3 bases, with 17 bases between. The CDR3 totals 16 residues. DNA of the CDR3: TGTGCCAGCAGTTACTCCGCCCGGGCGTTGTACACTGAAGCTTTCTTT. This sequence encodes CASSYSARALYTEAFF.